These T cell receptor beta chains were read from a single sample in a study of shared clonotypes between healthy human individuals. Using immunoSEQ multiplex PCR, the repertoire was profiled, and TCRdb retains in-frame clones only, with some absent. This sample carries over a million clones, about 80% of them seen once, and the ten largest clones take roughly 0.61%. Material for sequencing was memory CD4+ T cells from PBMCs. These receptors were collected from a man between 18 and 35 years old in good health. Some clones in this sample may be carry-over from other donors' samples. The CDR3 runs from the conserved cysteine through the conserved F or W. The D gene is left open where the match is weak. Rows give clone size only sometimes, using once, few, many, or a class for an expanded clone.

size | J | V | D | DNA | CDR3
. | TRBJ1-2 | TRBV5-1 | TRBD1 | TGCGCCAGCAGCCCATTGGGACAGGGGGCAATCTATGGCTACACCTTC | CASSPLGQGAIYGYTF
once | TRBJ2-7 | TRBV6-1 | . | TGTGCCAGCAGTGAGGCTAGCCCCGCTGAGCAGTACTTC | CASSEASPAEQYF
many | TRBJ2-7 | TRBV7-2 | TRBD2 | TGTGCCAGCAGCCCGCCGTGGGGCGGGAGGGCCGATGAGCAGTACTTC | CASSPPWGGRADEQYF
. | TRBJ2-2 | TRBV11-2 | . | TGTGCCAGCAGCTTACGGTCCAAGAGGACCGGGGAGCTGTTTTTT | CASSLRSKRTGELFF
. | TRBJ2-3 | TRBV18 | TRBD2 | TGTGCCAGCTCACCTTTTAGGCCCTCCACTAGCGGGGCTACTTCCGGACTTAGCACAGATACGCAGTATTTT | CASSPFRPSTSGATSGLSTDTQYF
few | TRBJ2-5 | TRBV2 | TRBD2 | TGTGCCAGCAGCCCCCATCCCGGACTAGCGGCACAAGAGACCCAGTACTTC | CASSPHPGLAAQETQYF
. | TRBJ2-3 | TRBV11-2 | TRBD2 | TGTGCCAGCAGTCCCGGGAAGGGACTAACCTACACAGATACGCAGTATTTT | CASSPGKGLTYTDTQYF
. | TRBJ2-7 | TRBV21-1 | . | TGTGCCAGCAGCAATAAGGGGGGTGTTGAGAGCTCCTACGAGCAGTACTTC | CASSNKGGVESSYEQYF
. | TRBJ2-5 | TRBV25-1 | . | TGTGCCAGCAGTGATTATTCGGGGGAGACCCAGTACTTC | CASSDYSGETQYF
once | TRBJ2-7 | TRBV7-6 | . | TGTGCCAGCAGCTTAGCGCCCAGCGGGTACGAGCAGTACTTC | CASSLAPSGYEQYF
. | TRBJ1-2 | TRBV7-2 | . | TGTGCCAGCAGCGCCGACAGCTCCCGGACGGGTGGCTACACCTTC | CASSADSSRTGGYTF
. | TRBJ2-1 | TRBV11-2 | TRBD2 | TGTGCCAGCAGCCCACCCGGACTAGCGGAGCACAATGAGCAGTTCTTC | CASSPPGLAEHNEQFF
few | TRBJ1-1 | TRBV7-3 | TRBD1 | TGTGCCAGCAGCTGGGACAGGAACACTGAAGCTTTCTTT | CASSWDRNTEAFF